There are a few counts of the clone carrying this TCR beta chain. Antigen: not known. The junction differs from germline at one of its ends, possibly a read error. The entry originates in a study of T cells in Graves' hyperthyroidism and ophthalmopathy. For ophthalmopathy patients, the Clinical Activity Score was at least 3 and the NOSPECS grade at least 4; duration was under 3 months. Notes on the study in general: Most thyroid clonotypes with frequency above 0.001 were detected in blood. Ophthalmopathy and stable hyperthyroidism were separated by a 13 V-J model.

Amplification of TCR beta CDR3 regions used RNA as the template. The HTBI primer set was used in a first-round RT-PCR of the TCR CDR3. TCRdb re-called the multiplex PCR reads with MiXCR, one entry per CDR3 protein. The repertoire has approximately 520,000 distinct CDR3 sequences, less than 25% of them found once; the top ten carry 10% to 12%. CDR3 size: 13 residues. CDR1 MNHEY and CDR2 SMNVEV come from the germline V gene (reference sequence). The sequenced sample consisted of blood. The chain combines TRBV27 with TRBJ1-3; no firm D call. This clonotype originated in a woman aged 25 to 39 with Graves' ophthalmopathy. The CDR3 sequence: CTSSARSGNTIYF. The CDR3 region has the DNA TGTACCAGCAGTGCCCGATCTGGAAACACCATATATTTT.